Presented here are 19 T cell receptor beta chains from one specimen sequenced in a study of CD8 T cells in ankylosing spondylitis. MiXCR, applied by TCRdb to the 5' RACE reads, yields one record per CDR3 protein. This sample carries 300,000 to 400,000 distinct CDR3 sequences, about 9.9% of them seen once, and the ten largest clones take roughly a tenth. Source material: blood, either unsorted or a sorted T cell fraction (not recorded which). The receptors derive from a female donor with ankylosing spondylitis or in good health (not recorded which).

This clonotype turned up a few times. V and J are TRBV2 and TRBJ2-3; no reliable D call. Trimming removed 7 bases at V and 0 bases at J, with 14 bases between. Germline V gene lookup returns CDR1 SNHLY and CDR2 FYNNEI. This CDR3 has 15 residues. The chain's CDR3 is CASIVTGKSTDTQYF. The CDR3 DNA is TGTGCCAGCATTGTGACCGGAAAGAGCACAGATACGCAGTATTTT.

There are many counts of this clonotype. V gene TRBV6-1 combines with J gene TRBJ2-7; no clear D. From germline, CDR1 is MNHNS and CDR2 SASEGT. Trimming removed 5 bases from V and 4 bases from J, with 21 bases in between. The CDR3 runs to 16 residues. The CDR3 protein is CASSLGSDRRGYEQYF. CDR3 bases: TGTGCCAGCAGTCTTGGGTCGGATCGGAGAGGATACGAGCAGTACTTC.

This clonotype appeared many times. This rearrangement joins TRBV10-3 to TRBJ1-5; 7 nucleotides match TRBD1. V gave up 6 bases and J gave up 5 bases; unmatched junction bases: 4. The CDR3 is 13 amino acids. CDR1 ENHRY and CDR2 SYGVKD come from the germline V gene. This CDR3 is CAISDRAHQPQHF. DNA for the CDR3: TGTGCCATCAGCGACAGGGCACATCAGCCCCAGCATTTT.

J is TRBJ2-1 and V is TRBV11-2; 7 nucleotides agree with TRBD2. CDR1 and CDR2 from the germline V gene are SGHAT and FQNNGV. This CDR3 is 13 amino acids long. Trimming took 0 bases from V and 8 from J; bases not matched to a gene: 1. The DNA of the CDR3 is TGTGCCAGCAGCTTAGATCTAGCGGATGAGCAGTTCTTC. Amino acid sequence: CASSLDLADEQFF.

The chain carries TRBV9 and TRBJ1-4; no clear D. The V gene lost 0 bases and the J gene lost 2 bases, with 8 bases spanning the gap. CDR3 length: 15 residues. The germline gives CDR1 SGDLS, CDR2 YYNGEE. As DNA, the CDR3 is TGTGCCAGCAGCGTAGGTGCGGCGACTAATGAAAAACTGTTTTTT. This gives the protein CASSVGAATNEKLFF.

In this sample, this clonotype turned up many times. The chain carries TRBV12-3 or TRBV12-4 and TRBJ2-7; D is undetermined. The CDR3 is made up of 11 amino acids. The V gene lost 7 bases and the J gene lost 1 base, with 5 bases spanning the gap. CDR3 DNA: TGTGCCAGCAAAGCGTCCTACGAGCAGTACTTC. It translates to CASKASYEQYF.

This clonotype showed up just a few times. The chain recombines TRBV18 with TRBJ2-7; D is uncertain. The CDR3 extends over 13 amino acids. Per the germline V gene, CDR1 is KGHSH and CDR2 is LQKENI. Trimming cost V 1 base and J 6 bases, with 10 bases left between them. The CDR3 DNA reads as TGTGCCAGCTCACCACAAAGGTGGGGCGAGCAGTACTTC. This encodes CASSPQRWGEQYF.

The V and J genes are TRBV30 and TRBJ2-1; D tentatively fits TRBD1 or TRBD2 (5 bases each). CDR3 size: 11 residues. Germline V gene sequence: CDR1 GTSNPN, CDR2 SVGIG (reference sequence). Between the trimmed V and J ends, which lost 4 bases and 12 bases, there was a span of 13 bases. The CDR3 DNA reads as TGTGCCTGGACCACGGGGCCTGGGCAGTTCTTC. It yields the protein CAWTTGPGQFF. The whole variable domain, remainder taken from reference TRBV30 and TRBJ2-1, is SQTIHQWPATLVQPVGSPLSLECTVEGTSNPNLYWYRQAAGRGLQLLFYSVGIGQISSEVPQNLSASRPQDRQFILSSKKLLLSDSGFYLCAWTTGPGQFFGPGTRLTVL.

The rearrangement uses TRBV7-2 and TRBJ2-7, with 7 bases fitting TRBD1. V lost 3 bases, J lost 6 bases, and 8 bases stayed unmatched. The CDR3 contains 14 residues. The germline CDR1 and CDR2 sequences are SGHTA and FQGNSA. CDR3: CASSFRQGTSEQYF. In DNA, the CDR3 is TGTGCCAGCAGCTTTCGACAGGGAACTAGCGAGCAGTACTTC.

About this clonotype: A junction end diverges from the germline sequence, so it may reflect a read error. V usage is TRBV5-1 and J usage is TRBJ1-6, with a possible D match to TRBD1 (5 bases). Germline CDR1 reads SGHRS; CDR2 reads YFSETQ. The CDR3 loop spans 16 amino acids. DNA of the CDR3: TGCGCCAGCAGCTTGGAGGCAAGGGGTTTGGATTCAACCCTCCACTTT. It specifies CASSLEARGLDSTLHF.

V usage is TRBV11-2 and J usage is TRBJ2-3; D gene unclear. The V gene lost 2 bases and the J gene lost 6 bases, with 12 bases spanning the gap. Germline values: CDR1 SGHAT, CDR2 FQNNGV. This CDR3 has 14 amino acids. The CDR3 loop is CASSLRIVRDTQYF. In DNA, the CDR3 is TGTGCCAGCAGCTTAAGAATTGTGAGGGATACGCAGTATTTT.

This clonotype was picked up many times. This sequence joins TRBV27 and TRBJ1-6; TRBD1 matches at 7 bases. The CDR3 is 14 amino acids. Germline V gene data show CDR1 as MNHEY and CDR2 as SMNVEV (reference sequence). The V and J ends lost 2 bases and 8 bases, in that order; junction bases with no gene match: 3. CDR3 residues: CASSLRQGDSPLHF. The CDR3 DNA sequence: TGTGCCAGCAGTTTAAGACAGGGCGATTCACCCCTCCACTTT.

This clonotype occurred many times. This rearrangement joins TRBV9 to TRBJ1-3; D uncertain. This CDR3 is built from 14 residues. CDR1 and CDR2 from the germline V gene are SGDLS and YYNGEE. V was pared by 2 bases and J by 0 bases, with 6 bases between. CDR3 bases: TGTGCCAGCAGCGTTGCGGGCTCTGGAAACACCATATATTTT. Translation gives CASSVAGSGNTIYF.

For this clonotype: This may be a read error, as it is one base from a much larger clone. V gene TRBV5-1 combines with J gene TRBJ2-3; no definite D call. CDR3 length: 12 residues. The germline gives CDR1 SGHRS, CDR2 YFSETQ. CDR3 sequence: CASSLVADAQYF. Here the CDR3 DNA reads TGCGCCAGCAGCTTGGTGGCAGATGCGCAGTATTTT.

This clonotype was detected many times. This CDR3 reads CSARDLGRGEAFF. Here the CDR3 DNA reads TGCAGTGCTAGGGACTTGGGGCGTGGGGAAGCTTTCTTT. The rearrangement links TRBV20-1 to TRBJ1-1, with D perhaps TRBD1 (5 bases). The CDR3 consists of 13 residues. Between the trimmed V and J ends, which lost 3 bases and 8 bases, there was a span of 16 bases. The germline CDR1 and CDR2 sequences are DFQATT and SNEGSKA (reference sequence).

This chain uses TRBV20-1 with TRBJ1-1, with a weak D call TRBD1 (5 bases). Germline CDR1 and CDR2: DFQATT and SNEGSKA (reference sequence). The CDR3 extends over 14 amino acids. Trimming stripped 0 bases from V and 6 bases from J, with 14 bases between. DNA of the CDR3: TGCAGTGCTAGAGACCCGAGGGGTGGGCCTGAAGCTTTCTTT. It is translated as CSARDPRGGPEAFF.

The gene calls are TRBV20-1 and TRBJ2-1; a possible D gene is TRBD2 (6 bases). Germline V gives CDR1 DFQATT, CDR2 SNEGSKA (reference sequence). The CDR3 has 16 residues. CDR3 amino acids: CRATATSGNPRNEQFF. CDR3 in DNA: TGCAGGGCGACAGCGACTAGTGGGAATCCGAGAAATGAGCAGTTCTTC.

Many counts were recorded for this clonotype. The chain uses TRBV5-1 and TRBJ2-1, with 12 bases aligning to TRBD2. This CDR3 is 15 amino acids long. The germline gives CDR1 SGHRS, CDR2 YFSETQ. With V trimmed by 4 bases and J by 5 bases, 4 bases remained unmatched. CDR3 sequence (DNA): TGCGCCAGCAGCCCCCTAGCGGGAGGGAACAATGAGCAGTTCTTC. As protein: CASSPLAGGNNEQFF.

This clonotype has a handful of counts. This chain links TRBV15 with TRBJ2-5; 10 bases align to TRBD2. The CDR3 runs 16 residues. V lost 3 bases, J lost 1 base, and 5 bases stayed unmatched. From germline, CDR1 is LNHNV and CDR2 YYDKDF (reference sequence). The CDR3 nucleotides read TGTGCCACCAGCAGGGCTAGCGGGAGAAGCCAAGAGACCCAGTACTTC. Translation: CATSRASGRSQETQYF.